A selection of T cell receptor beta chains follows, all from one sample in a study of PD-L1 blockade in urothelial cancer. Generated by immunoSEQ multiplex PCR, the TCRdb table keeps only in-frame clones and is missing some. The sample includes tens of thousands of clones, 80% to 85% seen only once; the top ten take around a tenth. The starting material was PBMCs, obtained around atezolizumab (anti-PD-L1) treatment. Receptors originate from a woman in her 70s with urothelial cancer. CDR3s include the opening cysteine and the closing phenylalanine or tryptophan. D genes are given only for firm matches. Clone size appears in some rows only: once, few, many, or a class for an expanded clone.

once | TRBD2 | 18 | TRBJ2-3 | TRBV2 | TGTGCCAGCAGGGGACTAGCGGGAGGCCTAGCGGGCACAGATACGCAGTATTTT | CASRGLAGGLAGTDTQYF
few | TRBD1 | 14 | TRBJ1-1 | TRBV29-1 | TGCAGCGCCGACAGGGGCGGGAGGAACACTGAAGCTTTCTTT | CSADRGGRNTEAFF
NA | NA | 14 | TRBJ2-7 | TRBV28 | TGTGCCAGCAGTTCTGCAGGGGCCACCTACGAGCAGTACTTC | CASSSAGATYEQYF
NA | NA | 13 | TRBJ2-7 | TRBV2 | TGTGCCAGCAGCCCCGACAGGACCTACGAGCAGTACTTC | CASSPDRTYEQYF
NA | TRBD2 | 17 | TRBJ2-7 | TRBV7-9 | TGTGCCAGCAGCTTCGGACTAGCGGGGGGAACTACGGAGGAGCAGTACTTC | CASSFGLAGGTTEEQYF
NA | NA | 13 | TRBJ1-2 | TRBV25-1 | TGTGCCAGCAGCGCCGGGGGTCCTTATGGCTACACCTTC | CASSAGGPYGYTF
few | TRBD2 | 13 | TRBJ2-7 | TRBV10-1 | TGCGCCAGCAGTGACAGGACTAGCGGGAGGCAGTACTTC | CASSDRTSGRQYF
NA | TRBD1 | 15 | TRBJ1-2 | TRBV5-1 | TGCGCCAGCAGCTCTACCGGACAGGGTAGATATGGCTACACCTTC | CASSSTGQGRYGYTF
once | NA | 17 | TRBJ2-7 | TRBV11-2 | TGTGCCAGCAGCTTAGGAGGGGGGGAGCCTCCCCCCTACGAGCAGTACTTC | CASSLGGGEPPPYEQYF
NA | TRBD2 | 16 | TRBJ2-3 | TRBV7-9 | TGTGCCAGCAGCAAGACTAGCGGGACTCCTACAGATACGCAGTATTTT | CASSKTSGTPTDTQYF
few | TRBD2 | 16 | TRBJ2-7 | TRBV29-1 | TGCAGCGTTGAGTTTGAGCGGGGGGGCCTTCCCTACGAGCAGTACTTC | CSVEFERGGLPYEQYF
NA | TRBD2 | 16 | TRBJ2-3 | TRBV2 | TGTGCCAGCAGCGCGTTACTAGCGGGGGCCTCAGATACGCAGTATTTT | CASSALLAGASDTQYF
NA | TRBD2 | 22 | TRBJ2-7 | TRBV2 | TGTGCCAGCAGTGAAGCGCTCAGTACAGCCTCTAGCGGGGGGACACTCTACTACGAGCAGTACTTC | CASSEALSTASSGGTLYYEQYF
NA | NA | 13 | TRBJ1-1 | TRBV11-3 | TGTGCCAGCAGCTTCGCCAGGAACACTGAAGCTTTCTTT | CASSFARNTEAFF
NA | NA | 17 | TRBJ2-2 | TRBV5-1 | TGCGCCAGCAGCTTGGCCGAAGGAGGGACGAACACCGGGGAGCTGTTTTTT | CASSLAEGGTNTGELFF
NA | NA | 16 | TRBJ2-7 | TRBV5-1 | TGCGCCAGCAGCCCCGGCAACGGCCAGGGGTCGAACGAGCAGTACTTC | CASSPGNGQGSNEQYF
NA | TRBD1 | 16 | TRBJ1-3 | TRBV4-3 | TGCGCCAGCAGCCAAACAGGGGCGCGGGCTGGAAACACCATATATTTT | CASSQTGARAGNTIYF
NA | TRBD2 | 17 | TRBJ2-5 | TRBV15 | TGTGCCACCAGCAGAGGCTTGAGGGAGGGCCTACCTGAGACCCAGTACTTC | CATSRGLREGLPETQYF
few | NA | 14 | TRBJ2-1 | TRBV2 | TGTGCCAGCAGTGATCCGAGCTCCTACAATGAGCAGTTCTTC | CASSDPSSYNEQFF
few | NA | 12 | TRBJ1-2 | TRBV5-5 | TGTGCCAGCAGCTCGGGTTCGAATGGCTACACCTTC | CASSSGSNGYTF
NA | TRBD1 | 21 | TRBJ2-1 | TRBV10-3 | TGTGCCATCAGTGACCCCGGGAAAGGGACAGGAACAAGGATCTCCTACAATGAGCAGTTCTTC | CAISDPGKGTGTRISYNEQFF
NA | TRBD2 | 19 | TRBJ2-1 | TRBV7-9 | TGTGCCAGCAGCTTTCCCACTAGCGGGAGTTCCCCCTACTACAATGAGCAGTTCTTC | CASSFPTSGSSPYYNEQFF
NA | TRBD1 | 15 | TRBJ2-1 | TRBV7-3 | TGTGCCAGCAGCGTTGACAGGGCCTCCTACAATGAGCAGTTCTTC | CASSVDRASYNEQFF
NA | NA | 15 | TRBJ2-5 | TRBV5-4 | TGTGCCAGCAGCCCGCTCCTAGGGGTGGTGGAGACCCAGTACTTC | CASSPLLGVVETQYF
NA | NA | 14 | TRBJ2-7 | TRBV6-6 | TGTGCCAGCAGCCCCTACGGACAGTACTACGAGCAGTACTTC | CASSPYGQYYEQYF
NA | TRBD1 | 14 | TRBJ1-5 | TRBV6-1 | TGTGCCAGCAGTGGGGGACAGGGTGGTCAGCCCCAGCATTTT | CASSGGQGGQPQHF